Presented here are 14 T cell receptor beta chains from one specimen sequenced in a study of T cells in Graves' hyperthyroidism and ophthalmopathy. Amplification of TCR beta CDR3 regions used RNA as the template. The HTBI primer set drove a first-round RT-PCR of the TCR CDR3. Via MiXCR, TCRdb re-called the multiplex PCR reads, giving one row per CDR3 protein. This table holds some 27,000 distinct CDR3 sequences, roughly 45% found once. Sequenced sample: blood. The origin of the receptors is a woman aged 30 to 39 with Graves' hyperthyroidism.

A word on this clonotype: The conserved phenylalanine or tryptophan is not found at the CDR3 terminus, so this likely reflects a read error. The DNA is omitted, as the CDR3 cannot be located on it reliably, and the CDR3 follows TCRdb's listing. This chain links TRBV7-3 with TRBJ2-5. Per the germline V gene, CDR1 is SGHTA and CDR2 is FQGTGA. A total of 15 residues make up the CDR3, ends included. The CDR3: CASSLGRLYGYTFGS.

This clonotype is medium-sized (0.01 to 0.1%) within its sample. V gene TRBV19 combines with J gene TRBJ1-1, with D uncertain. The CDR3 sequence is 12 residues long. Germline V gives CDR1 LNHDA, CDR2 SQIVND (reference sequence). Trimming pared 6 bases from V and 7 bases from J, leaving 12 bases between. For the CDR3, the DNA is TGTGCCAGTAGAAGAGGGCTGGGTGAAGCTTTCTTT. Translating gives CASRRGLGEAFF.

V usage is TRBV5-6 and J usage is TRBJ1-2; D not certain. Trimming removed 0 bases from V and 7 bases from J, with 7 bases in between. The CDR3 contains 12 residues. CDR1 and CDR2 (germline): SGHDT, YYEEEE. CDR3 coding DNA: TGTGCCAGCAGCTTGGTGGCTGGTGGCTACACCTTC. It specifies CASSLVAGGYTF.

In the case of this clonotype: One end of the junction varies from germline; a read error may be responsible. V gene TRBV10-3 combines with J gene TRBJ1-6; 8 bases map to TRBD1. The CDR3 runs to 14 residues. Germline CDR1 and CDR2: ENHRY and SYGVKD. The DNA of the CDR3 is TGTACCACACGGACAGGGAGAAATAATTCACCCCTCCTCTTT. It is translated as CTTRTGRNNSPLLF.

V gene TRBV20-1 combines with J gene TRBJ2-1, with 13 bases identical to TRBD2. The germline CDR1 and CDR2 sequences are DFQATT and SNEGSKA (reference sequence). This CDR3 is 15 amino acids long. The J segment lost 4 bases and the V segment lost 6 bases, leaving 6 bases of the junction unmatched. The CDR3 loop reads CSALGLAGEYNEQFF. CDR3 in DNA: TGCAGTGCCCTAGGACTAGCGGGAGAGTACAATGAGCAGTTCTTC.

Details on this clonotype: The CDR3 does not end in the conserved phenylalanine or tryptophan, so this is likely a read error. No DNA is shown, since the ends of the CDR3 on it are uncertain; the CDR3 is the one TCRdb lists. The V and J genes are TRBV7-8 and TRBJ1-6. The CDR3 spans 8 amino acids, including both terminal residues. In germline, CDR1 is SGHVS, CDR2 FQNEAQ. CDR3 sequence: CASSPTVL.

The chain combines TRBV20-1 with TRBJ2-1; D uncertain. This CDR3 region has 11 residues. Trimming removed 5 bases from V and 4 bases from J, with 6 bases in between. CDR1 DFQATT and CDR2 SNEGSKA come from the germline V gene (reference sequence). The CDR3 is CSARIYNEQFF. The DNA of the CDR3 is TGCAGTGCTCGAATTTACAATGAGCAGTTCTTC.

At least ten counts were recorded for this clonotype. This chain uses TRBV24-1 with TRBJ1-1; 8 bases map to TRBD1. V gave up 4 bases and J gave up 1 base; unmatched junction bases: 4. The CDR3 extends over 15 amino acids. From germline, CDR1 is KGHDR and CDR2 SFDVKD. The CDR3 is CATSDPGQGNTEAFF. CDR3 in DNA: TGTGCCACCAGTGACCCTGGACAGGGGAACACTGAAGCTTTCTTT.

With regard to this clonotype: A junction end diverges from the germline sequence, so it may reflect a read error. The chain couples TRBV11-2 to TRBJ2-5, with TRBD2 as a possible D gene (5 bases). The CDR3 sequence is 15 residues long. The germline gives CDR1 SGHAT, CDR2 FQNNGV. The CDR3 spells CSSSPLGGFRETQYF. In DNA, the CDR3 is TGTTCCAGCAGCCCCTTAGGCGGGTTCCGAGAGACCCAGTACTTC. Full variable domain (missing parts from reference TRBV11-2 and TRBJ2-5): EAGVAQSPRYKIIEKRQSVAFWCNPISGHATLYWYQQILGQGPKLLIQFQNNGVVDDSQLPKDRFSAERLKGVDSTLKIQPAKLEDSAVYLCSSSPLGGFRETQYFGPGTRLLVL.

The CDR3 protein is CASSLDWHSYEQYF. For the CDR3, the DNA is TGTGCCAGCAGCTTAGATTGGCACTCCTACGAGCAGTACTTC. The chain uses TRBV7-2 and TRBJ2-7; D is ambiguous. Deletions cut 1 base from V and 0 bases from J, with 7 bases between. The CDR3 is 14 amino acids. The germline V gene encodes CDR1 SGHTA and CDR2 FQGNSA.

The chain has TRBV25-1 and TRBJ2-1; D is unresolved. This CDR3 region has 18 residues. Germline lookup yields CDR1 MGHDK and CDR2 SYGVNS. Trimming stripped 2 bases from V and 0 bases from J, with 17 bases between. CDR3 sequence: CASSEGVVLNRSYNEQFF. CDR3 bases: TGTGCCAGCAGTGAAGGTGTAGTACTTAATCGCTCCTACAATGAGCAGTTCTTC.

This clonotype has at least ten counts. This sequence joins TRBV11-2 and TRBJ2-6; D is ambiguous. The germline gives CDR1 SGHAT, CDR2 FQNNGV. CDR3 size: 15 residues. V was pared by 1 base and J by 1 base, with 5 bases between. CDR3 bases: TGTGCCAGCAGCTTAGGTGAATCTGGGGCCAACGTCCTGACTTTC. Its protein is CASSLGESGANVLTF.

There are a few counts of this clonotype. The genes are TRBV20-1 and TRBJ1-1; a weak D match, TRBD1 (5 bases). CDR1 and CDR2 from the germline V gene are DFQATT and SNEGSKA (reference sequence). The germline V and J ends were trimmed by 0 bases and 1 base, with 12 bases remaining between them. There are 15 residues in the CDR3. The CDR3, as DNA: TGCAGTGCTAGAGATGTCCAGGGAGGGAACACTGAAGCTTTCTTT. Encoded protein: CSARDVQGGNTEAFF.

This clonotype showed up many times. This chain uses TRBV7-9 with TRBJ2-1, with 8 nucleotides matching TRBD1. This CDR3 is 13 amino acids long. The germline V gene encodes CDR1 SEHNR and CDR2 FQNEAQ (reference sequence). The ends lost 5 bases at V and 5 bases at J; junction bases unmatched: 2. CDR3 bases: TGTGCCAGCAGCCCGACAGGGGACAATGAGCAGTTCTTC. This encodes CASSPTGDNEQFF. The full variable domain, rest sourced from reference TRBV7-9 and TRBJ2-1, is DTGVSQNPRHKITKRGQNVTFRCDPISEHNRLYWYRQTLGQGPEFLTYFQNEAQLEKSRLLSDRFSAERPKGSFSTLEIQRTEQGDSAMYLCASSPTGDNEQFFGPGTRLTVL.